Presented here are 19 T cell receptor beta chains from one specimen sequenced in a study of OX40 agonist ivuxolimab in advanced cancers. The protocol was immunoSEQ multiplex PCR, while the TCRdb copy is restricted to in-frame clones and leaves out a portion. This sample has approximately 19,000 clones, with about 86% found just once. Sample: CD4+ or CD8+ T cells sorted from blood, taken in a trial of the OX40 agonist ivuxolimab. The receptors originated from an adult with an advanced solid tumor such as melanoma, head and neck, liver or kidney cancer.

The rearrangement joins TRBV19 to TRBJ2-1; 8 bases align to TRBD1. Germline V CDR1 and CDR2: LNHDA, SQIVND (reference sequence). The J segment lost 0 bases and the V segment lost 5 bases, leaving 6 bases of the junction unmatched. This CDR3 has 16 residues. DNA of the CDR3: TGTGCCAGTAGTCTTGGGACAGGTAACTCCTACAATGAGCAGTTCTTC. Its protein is CASSLGTGNSYNEQFF.

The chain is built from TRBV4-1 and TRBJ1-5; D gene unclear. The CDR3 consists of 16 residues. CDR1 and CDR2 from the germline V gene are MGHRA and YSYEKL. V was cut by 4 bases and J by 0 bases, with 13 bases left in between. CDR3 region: CASSLRAIGSNQPQHF. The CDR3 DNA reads TGCGCCAGCAGCCTCCGCGCGATCGGTAGCAATCAGCCCCAGCATTTT.

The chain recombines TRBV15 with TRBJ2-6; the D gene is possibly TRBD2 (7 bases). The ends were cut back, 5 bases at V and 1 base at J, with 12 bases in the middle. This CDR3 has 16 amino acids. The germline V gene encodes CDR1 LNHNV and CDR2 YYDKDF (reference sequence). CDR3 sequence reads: CATSVGGASGANVLTF. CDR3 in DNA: TGTGCCACCAGCGTGGGGGGGGCGTCTGGGGCCAACGTCCTGACTTTC.

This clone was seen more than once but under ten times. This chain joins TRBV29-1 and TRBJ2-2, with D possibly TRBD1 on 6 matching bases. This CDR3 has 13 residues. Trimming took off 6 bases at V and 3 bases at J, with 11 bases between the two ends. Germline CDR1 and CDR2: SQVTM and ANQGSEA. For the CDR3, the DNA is TGCAGCGTGACAGGCCGGGACACCGGGGAGCTGTTTTTT. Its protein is CSVTGRDTGELFF.

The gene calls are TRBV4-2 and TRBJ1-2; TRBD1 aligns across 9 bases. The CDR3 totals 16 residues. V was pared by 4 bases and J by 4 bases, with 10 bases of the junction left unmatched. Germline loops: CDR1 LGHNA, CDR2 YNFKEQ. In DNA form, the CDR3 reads TGTGCCAGCAGCCGAACCGGGACAGGGAATAGCTATGGCTACACCTTC. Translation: CASSRTGTGNSYGYTF.

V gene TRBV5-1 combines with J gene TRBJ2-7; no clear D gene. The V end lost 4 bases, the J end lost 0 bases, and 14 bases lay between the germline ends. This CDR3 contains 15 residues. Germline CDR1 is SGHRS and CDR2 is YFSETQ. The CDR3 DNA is TGCGCCAGCAGCACCCACATCGAACGCTCCTACGAGCAGTACTTC. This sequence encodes CASSTHIERSYEQYF.

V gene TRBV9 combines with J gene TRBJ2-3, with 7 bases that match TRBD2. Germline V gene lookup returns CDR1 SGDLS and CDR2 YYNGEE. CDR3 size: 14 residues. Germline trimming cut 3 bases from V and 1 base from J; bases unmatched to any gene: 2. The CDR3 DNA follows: TGTGCCAGCAGCGGAACTAGCGGCACAGATACGCAGTATTTT. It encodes CASSGTSGTDTQYF.

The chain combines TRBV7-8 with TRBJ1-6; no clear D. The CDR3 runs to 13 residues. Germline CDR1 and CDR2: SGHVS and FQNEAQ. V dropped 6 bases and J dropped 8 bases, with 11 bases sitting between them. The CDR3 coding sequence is TGTGCCAGCAGACTGGACGGAGATTCACCCCTCCACTTT. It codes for CASRLDGDSPLHF.

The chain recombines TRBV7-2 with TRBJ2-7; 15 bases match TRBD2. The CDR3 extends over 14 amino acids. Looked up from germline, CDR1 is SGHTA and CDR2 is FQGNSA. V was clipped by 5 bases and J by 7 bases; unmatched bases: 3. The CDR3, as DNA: TGTGCCAGCAGCACCGGGACTAGCGGGAGGGAGCAGTACTTC. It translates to CASSTGTSGREQYF.

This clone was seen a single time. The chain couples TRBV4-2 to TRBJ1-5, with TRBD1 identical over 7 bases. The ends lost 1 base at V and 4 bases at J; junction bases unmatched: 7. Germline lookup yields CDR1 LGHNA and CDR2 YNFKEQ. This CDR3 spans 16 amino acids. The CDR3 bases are TGTGCCAGCAGCCAAGTTTGGGACAGCCCTAATCAGCCCCAGCATTTT. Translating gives CASSQVWDSPNQPQHF.

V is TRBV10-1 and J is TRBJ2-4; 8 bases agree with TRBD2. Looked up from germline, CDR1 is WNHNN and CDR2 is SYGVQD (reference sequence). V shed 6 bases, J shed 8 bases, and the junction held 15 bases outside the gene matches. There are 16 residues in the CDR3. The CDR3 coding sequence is TGCGCCAGCAGAGACGCCGGGACTAGTTCAGGGTACATTCAGTACTTC. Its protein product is CASRDAGTSSGYIQYF.

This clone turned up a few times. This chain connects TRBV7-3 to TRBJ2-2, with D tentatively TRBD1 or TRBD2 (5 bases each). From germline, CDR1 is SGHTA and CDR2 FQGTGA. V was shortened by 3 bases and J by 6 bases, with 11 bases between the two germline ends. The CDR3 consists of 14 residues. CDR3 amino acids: CASSFAGSAGELFF. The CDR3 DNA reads TGTGCCAGCAGCTTCGCAGGGAGTGCCGGGGAGCTGTTTTTT.

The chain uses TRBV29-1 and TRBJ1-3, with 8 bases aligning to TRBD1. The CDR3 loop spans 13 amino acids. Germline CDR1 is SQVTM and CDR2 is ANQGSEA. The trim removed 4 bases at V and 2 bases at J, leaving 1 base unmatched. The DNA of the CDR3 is TGCAGCGTTGGCAGGGGGCCTGGAAACACCATATATTTT. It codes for CSVGRGPGNTIYF.

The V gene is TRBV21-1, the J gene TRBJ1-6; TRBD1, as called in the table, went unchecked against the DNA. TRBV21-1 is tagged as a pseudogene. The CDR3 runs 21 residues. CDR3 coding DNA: TGTGCCAGCAGCAAATATGATATAGGGGGACAGGGGGTCTTGGGTAATTCACCCCTCCACTTT. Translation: CASSKYDIGGQGVLGNSPLHF.

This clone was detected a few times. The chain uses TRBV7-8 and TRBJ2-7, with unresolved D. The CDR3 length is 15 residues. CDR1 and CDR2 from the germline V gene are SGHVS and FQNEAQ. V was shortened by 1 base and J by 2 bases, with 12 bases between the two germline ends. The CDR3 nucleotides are TGTGCCAGCAGCTTAGAGCACAGCCTCCCCTACGAGCAGTACTTC. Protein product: CASSLEHSLPYEQYF.

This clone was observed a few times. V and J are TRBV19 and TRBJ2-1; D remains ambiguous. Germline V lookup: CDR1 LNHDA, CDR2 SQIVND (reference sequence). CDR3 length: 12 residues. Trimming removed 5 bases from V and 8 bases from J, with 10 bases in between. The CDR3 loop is CASSLNIYEQFF. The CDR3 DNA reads TGTGCCAGTAGTCTAAATATTTATGAGCAGTTCTTC.

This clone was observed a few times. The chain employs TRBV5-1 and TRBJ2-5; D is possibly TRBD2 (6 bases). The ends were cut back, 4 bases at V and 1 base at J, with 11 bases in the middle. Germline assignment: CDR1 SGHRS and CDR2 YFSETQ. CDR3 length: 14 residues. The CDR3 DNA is TGCGCCAGCAGCACCGGGGGTCCCCAAGAGACCCAGTACTTC. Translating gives CASSTGGPQETQYF.

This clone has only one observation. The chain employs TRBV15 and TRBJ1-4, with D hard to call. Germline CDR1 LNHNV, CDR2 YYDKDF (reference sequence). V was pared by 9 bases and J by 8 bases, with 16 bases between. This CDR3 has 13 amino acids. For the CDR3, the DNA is TGTGCCACTGCCCGTAGAACCCAGGAAAAACTGTTTTTT. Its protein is CATARRTQEKLFF.

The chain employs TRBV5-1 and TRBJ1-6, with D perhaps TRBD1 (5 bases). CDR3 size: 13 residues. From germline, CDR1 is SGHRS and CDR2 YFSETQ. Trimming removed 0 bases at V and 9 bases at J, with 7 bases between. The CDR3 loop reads CASSLAGRSPLHF. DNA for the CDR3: TGCGCCAGCAGCTTGGCGGGACGTTCACCCCTCCACTTT.